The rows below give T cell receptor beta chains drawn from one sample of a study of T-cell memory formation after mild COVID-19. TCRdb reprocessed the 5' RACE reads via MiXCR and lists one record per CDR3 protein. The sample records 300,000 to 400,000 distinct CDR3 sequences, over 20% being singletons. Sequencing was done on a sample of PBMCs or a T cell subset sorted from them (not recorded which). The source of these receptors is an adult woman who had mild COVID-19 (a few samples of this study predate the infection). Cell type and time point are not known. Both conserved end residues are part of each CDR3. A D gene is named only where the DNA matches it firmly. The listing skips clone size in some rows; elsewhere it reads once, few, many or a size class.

CATSDTRTPGDISYNEQFF	TGTGCCACCAGTGATACGAGGACACCCGGAGATATATCCTACAATGAGCAGTTCTTC	NA	TRBV24-1	TRBJ2-1	NA
CASTQVRDGELFF	TGTGCCAGCACCCAAGTTAGGGACGGGGAGCTGTTTTTT	NA	TRBV6-6	TRBJ2-2	NA
CASSAPPGQVSYNEQFF	TGTGCCAGCAGCGCACCCCCGGGACAGGTCTCCTACAATGAGCAGTTCTTC	TRBD1	TRBV7-8	TRBJ2-1	NA
CSVPTGWENQPQHF	TGCAGTGTTCCGACAGGGTGGGAGAATCAGCCCCAGCATTTT	TRBD1	TRBV20-1	TRBJ1-5	NA
CASSLGPQGAGELFF	TGTGCCAGCAGCTTAGGTCCACAGGGGGCCGGGGAGCTGTTTTTT	TRBD1	TRBV7-6	TRBJ2-2	few
CASKIGTTPDTQYF	TGTGCCAGCAAAATAGGGACTACACCTGACACGCAGTATTTT	TRBD2	TRBV6-6	TRBJ2-3	NA
CASSQGARGNTEAFF	TGTGCCAGCAGCCAAGGCGCCAGGGGGAACACTGAAGCTTTCTTT	NA	TRBV3-1	TRBJ1-1	many
CASSLPGADTQYF	TGTGCCAGCAGCCTCCCAGGGGCAGATACGCAGTATTTT	NA	TRBV9	TRBJ2-3	NA
CASSQYEREGRGEQFF	TGCGCCAGCAGCCAATATGAGCGGGAGGGCCGAGGTGAGCAGTTCTTC	TRBD2	TRBV4-3	TRBJ2-1	few
CASSSNGASF	TGTGCCAGCAGCTCCAACGGGGCCTCCTTC	NA	TRBV7-9	TRBJ2-7	NA
CSARGLAGASSTDTQYF	TGCAGTGCTAGAGGACTAGCGGGAGCCTCTAGCACAGATACGCAGTATTTT	TRBD2	TRBV20-1	TRBJ2-3	few
CSARKRGGTDTQYF	TGCAGTGCTAGAAAGCGGGGGGGCACAGATACGCAGTATTTT	TRBD2	TRBV20-1	TRBJ2-3	NA
CASSYSRGANDNSPLHF	TGTGCCAGCAGTTACTCGAGGGGGGCCAACGATAATTCACCCCTCCACTTT	NA	TRBV6-6	TRBJ1-6	few
CASSLDFYNSPLHF	TGCGCCAGCAGCTTGGACTTCTATAATTCACCCCTCCACTTT	NA	TRBV5-1	TRBJ1-6	few
CAISGFSGFYEQYF	TGTGCCATCAGTGGATTCTCAGGGTTCTACGAGCAGTACTTC	NA	TRBV10-3	TRBJ2-7	NA
CASSRGTGGQDQYF	TGTGCCAGCAGCCGAGGGACAGGGGGCCAGGACCAGTACTTC	TRBD1	TRBV6-5	TRBJ2-5	NA
CASSLKDRSTDTQYF	TGCGCCAGCAGCCTCAAGGACAGGTCCACAGATACGCAGTATTTT	TRBD1	TRBV4-1	TRBJ2-3	NA
CASSVPGLAGAAGSDTQYF	TGTGCCAGCAGCGTACCCGGACTAGCGGGGGCCGCAGGTTCAGATACGCAGTATTTT	TRBD2	TRBV9	TRBJ2-3	NA
CASSAAGRDRETQYF	TGTGCCAGCAGCGCCGCTGGCCGGGATCGAGAGACCCAGTACTTC	NA	TRBV7-3	TRBJ2-5	NA
CASSFTAATNEKLFF	TGCGCCAGCAGCTTCACGGCGGCAACTAATGAAAAACTGTTTTTT	NA	TRBV5-1	TRBJ1-4	NA
CASSEGAGQGGAYNEQFF	TGTGCCAGCAGCGAAGGCGCAGGCCAAGGGGGCGCCTACAATGAGCAGTTCTTC	TRBD1	TRBV4-2	TRBJ2-1	once
CATSDLNSPEAFF	TGTGCCACCAGTGATTTGAATTCCCCTGAAGCTTTCTTT	NA	TRBV24-1	TRBJ1-1	few
CASRLGPNNEQFF	TGTGCCAGCAGATTAGGGCCAAACAATGAGCAGTTCTTC	NA	TRBV7-3	TRBJ2-1	NA
CASSPNPGQHNYGYTF	TGTGCCAGCAGTCCCAATCCGGGACAGCATAACTATGGCTACACCTTC	TRBD1	TRBV27	TRBJ1-2	NA